This T cell receptor beta chain was captured by sequencing in a study of neurological immune-mediated disorders. The CDR3 is 16 amino acids. With V trimmed by 6 bases and J by 1 base, 10 bases remained unmatched. The germline CDR1 and CDR2 sequences are DFQATT and SNEGSKA (reference sequence). Study-level points and caveats: Patients with HTLV-1-associated myelopathy showed the most TCR clonal expansion. Those with multiple sclerosis showed the least, falling below healthy controls.

TCRdb used MiXCR to reprocess the 5' RACE reads, holding one entry per CDR3 protein. Among 130,000 or so distinct CDR3 sequences listed, 3% to 3.5% were seen once. There are many counts of this clonotype. No antigen is known for it. The TCR sequence derives from a woman aged 25 to 45 with multiple sclerosis. The rearrangement joins TRBV20-1 to TRBJ2-1; 9 bases fit TRBD2. Sequenced: PBMCs. The CDR3 loop is CSAIPGTSRSYNEQFF. Written as DNA, the CDR3 is TGCAGTGCAATTCCCGGGACTAGCAGGTCCTACAATGAGCAGTTCTTC.